This TCR beta chain was found in a study of blood T cell repertoires in COVID-19. Measured with immunoSEQ multiplex PCR; TCRdb has only the in-frame clones, and not every one. The repertoire holds 390,000 or so clones, with roughly 87% as singletons. Symptom resolution, clearance, or two negative PCRs marked the recovered donors of Cohort 3. Germline-derived CDR1 and CDR2 are MNHEY and SVGAGI. The CDR3 consists of 14 residues. Deletions cut 6 bases from V and 4 bases from J, with 16 bases between. The chain recombines TRBV6-5 with TRBJ2-7; D is perhaps TRBD1 (6 bases). Sequenced input: PBMCs or T cells enriched from blood (not recorded which). The origin of this receptor is a woman in her fifties or sixties who had recovered from COVID-19. The CDR3 sequence: CASSRTVGKYEQYF. CDR3 bases: TGTGCCAGCAGCCGGACAGTTGGGAAATACGAGCAGTACTTC.